Listed below are T cell receptor beta chains from one sample, sequenced in a study of spatial heterogeneity in lung cancer. TCRdb ran MiXCR on the 5' RACE reads and lists one entry per CDR3 protein. The repertoire holds approximately 52,000 distinct CDR3 sequences, with under 7.5% as singletons. The sample consisted of PBMCs, taken at surgery. The receptor set was obtained from a female donor with early-stage non-small cell lung cancer. Both conserved end residues are part of each CDR3. The D gene is left open where the match is weak. Expanded clones are given a class, and other clones once, few, many or no size at all.

v_gene	j_gene	abundance	d_gene	CDR3nt	CDR3aa
TRBV28	TRBJ2-7	many	TRBD2	TGTGCCAGCAGTTCGCCTGCGGGGGTGTTCTACGAGCAGTACTTC	CASSSPAGVFYEQYF
TRBV18	TRBJ2-1	many	.	TGTGCCAGCTCACGCTCAGGGTATGAAACCAATGAGCAGTTCTTC	CASSRSGYETNEQFF
TRBV3-1	TRBJ1-2	many	.	TGTGCCAGCAGCCCGCCTTCCAACTATGGCTACACCTTC	CASSPPSNYGYTF
TRBV5-1	TRBJ2-1	many	.	TGCGCCAGCAGCTTGGACCCCTACAATGAGCAGTTCTTC	CASSLDPYNEQFF
TRBV12-3/TRBV12-4	TRBJ1-1	.	.	TGTGCCAGCTCAGAACAGGGTCGCACTGAAGCTTTCTTT	CASSEQGRTEAFF
TRBV15	TRBJ2-3	many	.	TGTGCCACCAGCAGAGGAAGGAGGGGGGGCCGGACAGATACGCAGTATTTT	CATSRGRRGGRTDTQYF
TRBV11-1	TRBJ1-1	many	TRBD1	TGTGCCAGCAGCGATACCGGGACAGGGGTTTTAAGCACTGAAGCTTTCTTT	CASSDTGTGVLSTEAFF
TRBV14	TRBJ2-3	few	.	TGTGCCAGCAGCGATCGACTCGCTCATACGCAGTATTTT	CASSDRLAHTQYF
TRBV7-9	TRBJ1-2	few	.	TGTGCCAGCAGCCTAGAAGTAAACTATGGCTACACCTTC	CASSLEVNYGYTF
TRBV11-2	TRBJ1-1	.	.	TGTGCCAGCAGCTTAGCCGCCCTTGGCGCTGAAGCTTTCTTT	CASSLAALGAEAFF
TRBV24-1	TRBJ2-5	many	.	TGTGCCACCAGTGATTACCGGATCGGCGAGACCCAGTACTTC	CATSDYRIGETQYF
TRBV6-2/TRBV6-3	TRBJ2-7	many	.	TGTGCCAGCAGTGAGCTACGGGGGCCACCCCCCTACGAGCAGTACTTC	CASSELRGPPPYEQYF
TRBV29-1	TRBJ2-3	many	TRBD2	TGCAGCGTCGGGGCTAGCGGGGGATACACAGATACGCAGTATTTT	CSVGASGGYTDTQYF
TRBV29-1	TRBJ2-3	many	.	TGCAGCGTTGAAGAGCTCACAGATACGCAGTATTTT	CSVEELTDTQYF
TRBV7-8	TRBJ2-1	many	TRBD1	TGTGCCAGCAGCTTAGAAGTCAGGGGGAGTGGAAAGTTCTTC	CASSLEVRGSGKFF
TRBV12-3/TRBV12-4	TRBJ1-2	many	.	TGTGCCAGCAGCCGGAGCCCCACACCTGGCTATGGCTACACCTTC	CASSRSPTPGYGYTF
TRBV29-1	TRBJ2-1	many	.	TGCAGCGTTGCCGGGGGACACTACAATGAGCAGTTCTTC	CSVAGGHYNEQFF
TRBV29-1	TRBJ2-3	many	TRBD1	TGCAGCGTTGAGGGACAGGTCAGCACAGATACGCAGTATTTT	CSVEGQVSTDTQYF
TRBV7-7	TRBJ2-2	many	.	TGTGCCAGCAGTCTCGGTGGAAACACCGGGGAGCTGTTTTTT	CASSLGGNTGELFF
TRBV5-1	TRBJ2-3	many	TRBD1	TGCGCCAGCAGCTTGGGGGGTGACAGGGCGGCAGATACGCAGTATTTT	CASSLGGDRAADTQYF
TRBV2	TRBJ1-3	few	.	TGTGCCAGCAGTGCCTACAGGGTTAGCTCTGGAAACACCATATATTTT	CASSAYRVSSGNTIYF
TRBV11-2	TRBJ2-5	few	.	TGTGCCAGCAGCTTATTTCCCGGAGTAGGGACCCAGTACTTC	CASSLFPGVGTQYF
TRBV5-8	TRBJ1-5	.	.	TGTGCCAGCAGCTTCCCGGGGCTTAACCGGCAGCCCCAGCATTTT	CASSFPGLNRQPQHF
TRBV7-2	TRBJ2-5	few	.	TGTGCCAGCAGCTTTAGGGGAGTCTACCTTGCGGAGACCCAGTACTTC	CASSFRGVYLAETQYF